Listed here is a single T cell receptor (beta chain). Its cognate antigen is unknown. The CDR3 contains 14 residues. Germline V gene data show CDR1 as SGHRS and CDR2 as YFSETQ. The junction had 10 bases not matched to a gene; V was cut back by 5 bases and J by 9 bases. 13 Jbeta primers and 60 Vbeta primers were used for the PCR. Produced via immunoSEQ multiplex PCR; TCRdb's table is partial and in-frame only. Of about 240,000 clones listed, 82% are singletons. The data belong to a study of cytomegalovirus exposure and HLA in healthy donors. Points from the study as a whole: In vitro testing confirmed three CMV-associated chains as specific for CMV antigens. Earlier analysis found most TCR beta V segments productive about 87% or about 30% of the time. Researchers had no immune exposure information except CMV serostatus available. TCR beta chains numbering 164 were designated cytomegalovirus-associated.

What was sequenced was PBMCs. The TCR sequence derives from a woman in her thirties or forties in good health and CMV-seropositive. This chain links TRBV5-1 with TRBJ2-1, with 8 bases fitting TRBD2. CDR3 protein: CASRPSGTRGEQFF. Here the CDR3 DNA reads TGCGCCAGCAGACCTTCTGGGACTAGGGGTGAGCAGTTCTTC.